These 5 T cell receptor beta chains originate from one sample sequenced in a study of T cells in Graves' hyperthyroidism and ophthalmopathy. The CDR3 regions of TCR beta were amplified from RNA transcripts. Initially, a first-round RT-PCR of the TCR CDR3 employed the HTBI primer set. Each CDR3 protein gets one entry after TCRdb re-called the multiplex PCR reads with MiXCR. The table includes hundreds of thousands of distinct CDR3 sequences, under 25% detected once. The sample consisted of blood. The origin of the receptors is a man younger than 40 with Graves' ophthalmopathy.

The V call is TRBV14, the J call TRBJ1-6, with 9 bases that match TRBD1. The ends lost 5 bases at V and 9 bases at J; junction bases unmatched: 5. Per germline, CDR1 SGHDN and CDR2 FVKESK. The CDR3 runs 14 residues. The CDR3 bases are TGTGCCAGCAGCTCCGGGACAGGGTCTTCACCCCTCCACTTT. Amino acids: CASSSGTGSSPLHF.

This clonotype was seen more than once but under ten times. This chain uses TRBV5-1 with TRBJ2-6, with 12 nucleotides matching TRBD2. V lost 4 bases, J lost 1 base, and 6 bases stayed unmatched. The CDR3 contains 18 residues. The germline V gene has CDR1 SGHRS and CDR2 YFSETQ. The CDR3 DNA follows: TGCGCCAGCAGCGGAAGACTAGCGGGAGCGTCTGGGGCCAACGTCCTGACTTTC. Translated: CASSGRLAGASGANVLTF.

The CDR3 protein is CASSYSATGSYEQYF. CDR3 sequence (DNA): TGTGCCAGCAGTTACTCGGCGACAGGATCCTACGAGCAGTACTTC. The chain carries TRBV6-6 and TRBJ2-7; the D gene is possibly TRBD1 (6 bases). The CDR3 contains 15 residues. Per germline, CDR1 MNHNY and CDR2 SVGAGI (reference sequence). Trimming took off 0 bases at V and 1 base at J, with 10 bases between the two ends.

The chain is built from TRBV7-2 and TRBJ2-7, with 7 bases matching TRBD2. Trimming took 0 bases from V and 0 from J; bases not matched to a gene: 11. Germline V gene lookup returns CDR1 SGHTA and CDR2 FQGNSA. The CDR3 length is 18 residues. The CDR3 sequence is CASSLAWGLADNSYEQYF. CDR3 coding DNA: TGTGCCAGCAGCTTAGCTTGGGGCCTAGCGGACAACTCCTACGAGCAGTACTTC.

The table lists this clonotype with a few counts. J is TRBJ2-7 and V is TRBV9; D not resolved. Germline lookup yields CDR1 SGDLS and CDR2 YYNGEE. This CDR3 is built from 15 residues. V dropped 3 bases and J dropped 3 bases, with 16 bases sitting between them. CDR3 in amino acids: CASSEGPDGYYEQYF. As DNA, the CDR3 is TGTGCCAGCAGCGAAGGTCCCGACGGATACTACGAGCAGTACTTC.